This T cell receptor (beta chain) was profiled in a study of cytomegalovirus exposure and HLA in healthy donors. Across the study: HLA-typed donors were the source of about 81 million unique TCRs held in an early data release.

Concerning this clone itself: Its target is unknown.

Study-level points and caveats: Several top significant clusters appeared, in a later analysis, to be linked to common viral pathogens.

Trimming took 5 bases from V and 2 from J; bases not matched to a gene: 5. Germline CDR1 and CDR2: MNHEY and SVGAGI. CDR3 length equals 15 residues. The PCR ran on 60 Vbeta and 13 Jbeta primers. Using immunoSEQ multiplex PCR, the repertoire was profiled, and TCRdb retains in-frame clones only, with some absent. The table has approximately 170,000 clones, about 75% seen once. This clonotype was sampled from a male donor in good health and CMV-seronegative. The J gene is TRBJ2-1, the V gene TRBV6-5; 8 bases map to TRBD1. The sample consisted of PBMCs. The chain's CDR3 is CASSTDRVAYNEQFF. For the CDR3, the DNA is TGTGCCAGCAGTACGGACAGGGTGGCCTACAATGAGCAGTTCTTC.